A single sample is the source of the 32 T cell receptor beta chains below, sequenced in a study of T cell repertoires in cytomegalovirus infection. TCRdb reprocessed the reads with MiXCR, giving one entry per CDR3 protein. The sample includes more than 250,000 distinct CDR3 sequences, about 25% of them seen just once. Antigens of these TCRs are unknown. Sequencing was performed on cultured PBMCs, taken from culture after CMV antigen stimulation. The source is a human donor in good health (CMV status not recorded). Some clones in this sample may be carry-over from other donors' samples.

This clonotype occurred a few times. The chain couples TRBV9 to TRBJ2-4; D not resolved. There are 15 residues in the CDR3. Trimming shortened V by 0 bases and J by 1 base, and 8 bases separated the two germline ends. Germline V gives CDR1 SGDLS, CDR2 YYNGEE. In nucleotides, the CDR3 is TGTGCCAGCAGCGTAGACCCAGCGGCCAAAAACATTCAGTACTTC. It encodes CASSVDPAAKNIQYF. The whole variable domain, filled in from reference TRBV9 and TRBJ2-4, reads DSGVTQTPKHLITATGQRVTLRCSPRSGDLSVYWYQQSLDQGLQFLIQYYNGEERAKGNILERFSAQQFPDLHSELNLSSLELGDSALYFCASSVDPAAKNIQYFGAGTRLSVL.

This clonotype was detected only a few times. The chain carries TRBV27 and TRBJ2-2, with 9 positions matching TRBD1. The germline gives CDR1 MNHEY, CDR2 SMNVEV (reference sequence). The CDR3 is 15 residues long. The V segment lost 8 bases and the J segment 6 bases; nucleotides outside the gene matches: 10. CDR3: CASGTGQGRAGELFF. In DNA form, the CDR3 reads TGTGCCAGCGGCACGGGACAGGGTCGGGCCGGGGAGCTGTTTTTT.

The chain couples TRBV11-2 to TRBJ2-5; 7 bases map to TRBD1. Germline V gives CDR1 SGHAT, CDR2 FQNNGV. Trimming took 8 bases from V and 4 from J; bases not matched to a gene: 7. The length of the CDR3 is 13 residues. CDR3 residues: CASGLWTGETQYF. Here the CDR3 DNA reads TGTGCCAGCGGACTTTGGACAGGAGAGACCCAGTACTTC.

The chain has TRBV15 and TRBJ2-7; maybe TRBD2 (6 bases). V gave up 0 bases and J gave up 3 bases, with 9 bases separating them. The CDR3 consists of 14 residues. Germline values: CDR1 LNHNV, CDR2 YYDKDF (reference sequence). CDR3 DNA sequence: TGTGCCACCAGCAGAGATCTAGCGTTCTACGAGCAGTACTTC. This codes for CATSRDLAFYEQYF. Full variable domain (missing parts from reference TRBV15 and TRBJ2-7): DAMVIQNPRYQVTQFGKPVTLSCSQTLNHNVMYWYQQKSSQAPKLLFHYYDKDFNNEADTPDNFQSRRPNTSFCFLDIRSPGLGDTAMYLCATSRDLAFYEQYFGPGTRLTVT.

The chain joins TRBV5-4 to TRBJ1-4; perhaps TRBD1 as D (6 bases). CDR1 SGHNT and CDR2 YYREEE come from the germline V gene (reference sequence). V lost 4 bases and J lost 2, with 12 bases in between. CDR3 length: 15 amino acids. The CDR3 DNA is TGTGCCAGCAGCCCATTTGGACAGACTAATGAAAAACTGTTTTTT. This encodes CASSPFGQTNEKLFF.

The chain combines TRBV3-1 with TRBJ2-5; unclear D gene. The CDR3 length is 14 residues. Trimming removed 4 bases at V and 0 bases at J, with 9 bases between. CDR1 and CDR2 from the germline V gene are LGHDT and YNNKEL (reference sequence). CDR3 sequence reads: CASSRLMYQETQYF. The CDR3 bases are TGTGCCAGCAGCCGTTTAATGTACCAAGAGACCCAGTACTTC.

This clonotype showed up many times. V gene TRBV7-2 combines with J gene TRBJ2-3; the D is unclear. Trimming removed 0 bases at V and 2 bases at J, with 6 bases between. CDR1 and CDR2 from the germline V gene are SGHTA and FQGNSA. The CDR3 totals 14 residues. CDR3 protein: CASSLAWITDTQYF. CDR3 in DNA: TGTGCCAGCAGCTTAGCGTGGATCACAGATACGCAGTATTTT.

This clonotype came up a few times. This chain uses TRBV10-3 with TRBJ2-1, with TRBD1 identical over 9 bases. The germline gives CDR1 ENHRY, CDR2 SYGVKD. Trimming at V came to 0 bases and at J to 4 bases, leaving 4 bases not matched to a gene. CDR3 length: 16 amino acids. The CDR3 protein is CAISESGQGLYNEQFF. The DNA for the CDR3 is TGTGCCATCAGTGAGTCGGGACAGGGTCTTTACAATGAGCAGTTCTTC.

This clonotype was detected a few times. This rearrangement joins TRBV19 to TRBJ2-3; TRBD1 aligns across 7 bases. This CDR3 comprises 16 residues. Trimming cost V 3 bases and J 4 bases; bases outside gene matches: 10. CDR1 LNHDA and CDR2 SQIVND come from the germline V gene (reference sequence). The CDR3 is CASSMVQGSSADTQYF. The CDR3 DNA reads as TGTGCCAGTAGTATGGTACAGGGGTCATCTGCAGATACGCAGTATTTT.

CDR3 residues: CARRDREDSYEQYF. CDR3 in DNA: TGTGCCAGGAGAGACAGGGAGGACTCCTACGAGCAGTACTTC. J is TRBJ2-7 and V is TRBV7-6; tentatively, D is TRBD1 (7 bases). This CDR3 has 14 residues. V lost 9 bases and J lost 0, with 15 bases in between. Per the germline V gene, CDR1 is SGHVS and CDR2 is FNYEAQ.

This clonotype was observed at least ten times. CDR3 region: CASRAQDTGPYGYTF. CDR3 nucleotide sequence: TGTGCCAGCAGAGCCCAAGACACGGGACCCTATGGCTACACCTTC. J is TRBJ1-2 and V is TRBV12-3 or TRBV12-4; weak D call: TRBD1 (5 bases). The germline V and J ends were trimmed by 6 bases and 4 bases, with 18 bases remaining between them. The CDR3 spans 15 residues.

This clonotype occurred a few times. The V call is TRBV27, the J call TRBJ1-4; no clear D gene. With 4 bases removed from V and 0 bases from J, the gap between germline ends came to 24 bases. This CDR3 is built from 20 residues. The V gene's germline CDR1 is MNHEY and CDR2 SMNVEV (reference sequence). CDR3 loop: CASSSQWYPPPTATNEKLFF. CDR3 bases: TGTGCCAGCAGTTCCCAGTGGTATCCCCCACCCACTGCAACTAATGAAAAACTGTTTTTT.

This clonotype has a handful of counts. The chain uses TRBV11-2 and TRBJ2-5, with D possibly TRBD2 on 6 matching bases. The CDR3 contains 15 residues. Trimming cost V 7 bases and J 2 bases, with 17 bases left between them. The germline V gene has CDR1 SGHAT and CDR2 FQNNGV. CDR3 protein: CASTSGGAHQETQYF. Here the CDR3 DNA reads TGTGCCAGCACCTCCGGGGGAGCGCATCAAGAGACCCAGTACTTC.

This chain links TRBV6-6 with TRBJ2-1; TRBD1 agrees at 9 bases. This CDR3 is 18 amino acids long. Trimming cost V 5 bases and J 2 bases; bases outside gene matches: 13. From germline, CDR1 is MNHNY and CDR2 SVGAGI (reference sequence). CDR3 protein: CASSTRSPGQGTYNEQFF. The DNA for the CDR3 is TGTGCCAGCAGTACTAGATCTCCGGGACAGGGCACCTACAATGAGCAGTTCTTC.

A few counts support this clonotype. The chain couples TRBV7-2 to TRBJ1-4; no definite D call. The CDR3 totals 16 residues. The germline V gene has CDR1 SGHTA and CDR2 FQGNSA. Trimming cost V 4 bases and J 6 bases, with 18 bases left between them. The CDR3 bases are TGTGCCAGCAGCTCCGGGAAGCAGAACGTTCATGAAAAACTGTTTTTT. Translating gives CASSSGKQNVHEKLFF. The entire variable domain, with the rest obtained from reference TRBV7-2 and TRBJ1-4, is as follows: GAGVSQSPSNKVTEKGKDVELRCDPISGHTALYWYRQSLGQGLEFLIYFQGNSAPDKSGLPSDRFSAERTGGSVSTLTIQRTQQEDSAVYLCASSSGKQNVHEKLFFGSGTQLSVL.

There are a few counts of this clonotype. The J gene is TRBJ2-2, the V gene TRBV4-2, with 11 nucleotides matching TRBD2. CDR3 length equals 16 residues. Germline V gene data show CDR1 as LGHNA and CDR2 as YNFKEQ. The V segment lost 1 base and the J segment 4 bases; nucleotides outside the gene matches: 2. DNA for the CDR3: TGTGCCAGCAGCCAAGTCGGGACTAGCGGCACCGGGGAGCTGTTTTTT. Protein sequence: CASSQVGTSGTGELFF.

With regard to this clonotype: An end of the junction does not agree with germline; a read error may underlie this. The chain joins TRBV12-3 or TRBV12-4 to TRBJ2-3; 10 nucleotides match TRBD1. The CDR3 loop spans 16 amino acids. The CDR3 DNA reads as TGTACCAGCAGTTTCAAGACAGGGGGCAACTCAGATACGCAGTATTTT. This translates into CTSSFKTGGNSDTQYF.

The table lists this clonotype with many counts. V is TRBV20-1 and J is TRBJ2-2; possible D gene TRBD1, 5 bases. The V end was cut by 3 bases, the J end by 2 bases, with 13 bases between. The CDR3 length is 15 residues. From germline, CDR1 is DFQATT and CDR2 SNEGSKA (reference sequence). The DNA of the CDR3 is TGCAGTGCTAGCGCCCAGGGCGCCAACACCGGGGAGCTGTTTTTT. The encoded protein is CSASAQGANTGELFF.

This clonotype was counted between two and nine times. The J gene is TRBJ1-1, the V gene TRBV24-1; 11 bases agree with TRBD1. Germline values: CDR1 KGHDR, CDR2 SFDVKD. CDR3 length equals 14 residues. Trimming removed 8 bases from V and 5 bases from J; junction bases left unmatched: 6. This chain's CDR3 is CATMRGQGETEAFF. The CDR3 nucleotides are TGTGCCACCATGCGGGGACAGGGGGAGACTGAAGCTTTCTTT.

The chain combines TRBV27 with TRBJ2-6; D call uncertain. This CDR3 has 15 amino acids. Trimming stripped 3 bases from V and 2 bases from J, with 8 bases between. Germline V gene data show CDR1 as MNHEY and CDR2 as SMNVEV (reference sequence). CDR3 bases: TGTGCCAGCAGTTTGATCGGGCCTGGGGCCAACGTCCTGACTTTC. This gives the protein CASSLIGPGANVLTF.

The chain has TRBV10-3 and TRBJ1-2, with D perhaps matching TRBD1 (6 bases). Germline V gene sequence: CDR1 ENHRY, CDR2 SYGVKD. V was cut by 8 bases and J by 3 bases, with 16 bases left in between. The CDR3 runs 14 residues. The CDR3 is CAIGTPLKDYGYTF. Here the CDR3 DNA reads TGTGCCATCGGGACACCCTTGAAAGACTATGGCTACACCTTC.

The chain combines TRBV12-3 or TRBV12-4 with TRBJ1-5; possible D gene TRBD1, 6 bases. The CDR3 totals 17 residues. V lost 3 bases and J 4 bases, leaving 19 bases between the germline ends. CDR3 DNA: TGTGCCAGCAGTTTTAATTTAGGGGGGACCTTAAATCAGCCCCAGCATTTT. It codes for CASSFNLGGTLNQPQHF.

This clonotype was counted between two and nine times. The gene calls are TRBV13 and TRBJ2-7; 10 nucleotides line up with TRBD2. This CDR3 is built from 16 residues. V trimming: 7 bases; J trimming: 2 bases; junction bases outside the gene matches: 11. Germline CDR1 reads PRHDT; CDR2 reads FYEKMQ (reference sequence). CDR3 in DNA: TGTGCCAGCAACCCCTTTGGACTAGCGGAAACCTACGAGCAGTACGTC. It specifies CASNPFGLAETYEQYV.

This clonotype showed up just a few times. This chain uses TRBV20-1 with TRBJ1-5; 10 positions match TRBD1. The ends lost 3 bases at V and 4 bases at J; junction bases unmatched: 3. This CDR3 region has 14 residues. The V gene's germline CDR1 is DFQATT and CDR2 SNEGSKA (reference sequence). This chain's CDR3 is CSASRDRGNQPQHF. CDR3 sequence (DNA): TGCAGTGCTAGCCGGGACAGGGGTAATCAGCCCCAGCATTTT.

The V and J genes are TRBV19 and TRBJ1-6; no clear D. The CDR3 runs to 16 residues. V lost 6 bases, J lost 8 bases, and 20 bases lay in between. Germline V gene sequence: CDR1 LNHDA, CDR2 SQIVND (reference sequence). Here the CDR3 DNA reads TGTGCCAGTAGCCCTGACTATAAGAATACTTATTCACCCCTCCACTTT. It encodes CASSPDYKNTYSPLHF.

The chain carries TRBV5-4 and TRBJ2-5; D is undetermined. V was cut by 3 bases and J by 1 base, with 10 bases left in between. CDR3 size: 14 residues. From germline, CDR1 is SGHNT and CDR2 YYREEE (reference sequence). In DNA, the CDR3 is TGTGCCAGCAGCTCTGGAGAGGCCCAAGAGACCCAGTACTTC. Translating it yields CASSSGEAQETQYF. The whole variable domain, remainder taken from reference TRBV5-4 and TRBJ2-5, is ETGVTQSPTHLIKTRGQQVTLRCSSQSGHNTVSWYQQALGQGPQFIFQYYREEENGRGNFPPRFSGLQFPNYSSELNVNALELDDSALYLCASSSGEAQETQYFGPGTRLLVL.

CDR3 protein: CASSVGAGKAEKLFF. The CDR3 nucleotides are TGTGCCAGCAGCGTAGGGGCAGGGAAGGCTGAAAAACTGTTTTTT. The V call is TRBV9, the J call TRBJ1-4; the D gene is possibly TRBD1 (5 bases). This CDR3 is built from 15 residues. Germline CDR1 reads SGDLS; CDR2 reads YYNGEE. V was clipped by 0 bases and J by 7 bases, with 13 bases between them.

The V gene is TRBV20-1, the J gene TRBJ2-7, with D uncertain. The CDR3 is 11 residues long. V lost 5 bases and J 5 bases, leaving 10 bases between the germline ends. Per germline, CDR1 DFQATT and CDR2 SNEGSKA (reference sequence). The CDR3 reads CSALLRNEQYF. The CDR3 DNA follows: TGCAGTGCTTTACTAAGGAACGAGCAGTACTTC.

The table lists this clonotype with many counts. The genes are TRBV7-6 and TRBJ1-4; D perhaps matches TRBD1 (5 bases). Trimming took off 2 bases at V and 8 bases at J, with 12 bases between the two ends. The CDR3 contains 14 residues. CDR1 is SGHVS, CDR2 FNYEAQ, per germline. As DNA, the CDR3 is TGTGCCAGCAGCTTAAGCAGGGTAGGGGAAAAACTGTTTTTT. Amino acid sequence: CASSLSRVGEKLFF.

The chain uses TRBV6-5 and TRBJ2-6; 7 bases are shared with TRBD1. Looked up from germline, CDR1 is MNHEY and CDR2 is SVGAGI. V gave up 5 bases and J gave up 0 bases; unmatched junction bases: 1. The CDR3 contains 15 residues. The DNA for the CDR3 is TGTGCCAGCAGTCACAGGGGCTCTGGGGCCAACGTCCTGACTTTC. Protein: CASSHRGSGANVLTF.

This clonotype was detected many times. The chain combines TRBV7-2 with TRBJ2-5, with D perhaps TRBD2 (5 bases). The V end was cut by 4 bases, the J end by 4 bases, with 10 bases between. Germline CDR1 SGHTA, CDR2 FQGNSA. The CDR3 is made up of 13 amino acids. The CDR3 nucleotides are TGTGCCAGCAGCTCCAGGACTGGAGAGACCCAGTACTTC. Residues: CASSSRTGETQYF.

This clonotype was observed many times. The chain has TRBV5-1 and TRBJ2-7; D is ambiguous. V was pared by 0 bases and J by 5 bases, with 15 bases between. This CDR3 region has 15 residues. The V gene's germline CDR1 is SGHRS and CDR2 YFSETQ. The CDR3 here is CASSLDTVGSDEQYF. CDR3 nucleotides: TGCGCCAGCAGCTTGGATACAGTTGGCAGCGACGAGCAGTACTTC.